Given below is one T cell receptor (beta chain) in context. The antigen is not known. The record originates from a study of cytomegalovirus exposure and HLA in healthy donors. Overall study results and limits: It was reportedly the case that the classifier diagnosed cytomegalovirus status with high specificity and sensitivity. The dataset shows that most TCR sequences were rare, while some public TCRs occurred in many donors.

Separation from the roughly 670-subject first cohort characterized the roughly 120-subject validation cohort, to which the donors belonged. TCRdb keeps only in-frame clones here, not all; method: immunoSEQ multiplex PCR. The sample lists some 140,000 clones; roughly 84% were seen once. Per the germline V gene, CDR1 is SGDLS and CDR2 is YYNGEE. The CDR3 sequence is 15 residues long. V shed 0 bases, J shed 1 base, and the junction held 3 bases outside the gene matches. The source is a human donor in good health. The chain combines TRBV9 with TRBJ1-1; 7 positions match TRBD1. The sequencing input was PBMCs. The CDR3 sequence: CASSVEGDRNTEAFF. CDR3 coding DNA: TGTGCCAGCAGCGTAGAAGGGGACAGGAACACTGAAGCTTTCTTT.